Below, 19 T cell receptor beta chains from the same sample are listed, as sequenced in a study of cytomegalovirus exposure and HLA in healthy donors. TCRdb keeps only in-frame clones here, not all; method: immunoSEQ multiplex PCR. The sample lists some 38,000 clones; just under 95% were seen once. Sequenced input: PBMCs. The receptors here all came from a man between 18 and 29 years old in good health and CMV-seronegative.

The rearrangement links TRBV16 to TRBJ1-2, with D unclear. CDR1 is KGHSY, CDR2 FQNENV, per germline. The CDR3 extends over 16 amino acids. The V end was cut by 0 bases, the J end by 7 bases, with 18 bases between. CDR3 sequence reads: CASSQSRKGEGSGYTF. In DNA, the CDR3 is TGTGCCAGCAGCCAATCTCGCAAGGGAGAGGGATCTGGCTACACCTTC.

The chain is built from TRBV19 and TRBJ1-5; tentatively, D is TRBD1 (6 bases). Trimming stripped 2 bases from V and 6 bases from J, with 11 bases between. The CDR3 sequence is 14 residues long. Germline V gene lookup returns CDR1 LNHDA and CDR2 SQIVND (reference sequence). The CDR3 DNA follows: TGTGCCAGTAGTATACATATACAGGGTCAGCCCCAGCATTTT. Protein product: CASSIHIQGQPQHF.

The chain has TRBV27 and TRBJ2-3; D gene unclear. Germline CDR1 reads MNHEY; CDR2 reads SMNVEV (reference sequence). Trimming shortened V by 6 bases and J by 8 bases, and 12 bases separated the two germline ends. The CDR3 totals 12 residues. CDR3 protein: CASSLNYGTQYF. CDR3 coding DNA: TGTGCCAGCAGCCTAAATTACGGTACGCAGTATTTT.

The CDR3 DNA reads as TGTGCCAGCAGCCCACCCGACAGGGCGGCTCCTGAAGCTTTCTTT. It yields the protein CASSPPDRAAPEAFF. The chain recombines TRBV7-9 with TRBJ1-1, with 7 bases fitting TRBD1. The trim removed 5 bases at V and 6 bases at J, leaving 12 bases unmatched. Germline V gene lookup returns CDR1 SEHNR and CDR2 FQNEAQ (reference sequence). This CDR3 has 15 residues.

The chain has TRBV28 and TRBJ1-5; 10 bases are shared with TRBD1. J lost 6 bases, V lost 7 bases, and 9 bases had no gene match. Germline V gene sequence: CDR1 MDHEN, CDR2 SYDVKM. This CDR3 has 15 amino acids. CDR3 residues: CASTLRDRGSQPQHF. CDR3 in DNA: TGTGCCAGCACACTCCGGGACAGGGGTTCTCAGCCCCAGCATTTT. Filled out from reference TRBV28 and TRBJ1-5, the complete variable domain reads DVKVTQSSRYLVKRTGEKVFLECVQDMDHENMFWYRQDPGLGLRLIYFSYDVKMKEKGDIPEGYSVSREKKERFSLILESASTNQTSMYLCASTLRDRGSQPQHFGDGTRLSIL.

This chain links TRBV7-6 with TRBJ1-3, with D perhaps matching TRBD1 (5 bases). The V gene lost 5 bases and the J gene lost 4 bases, with 15 bases spanning the gap. The CDR3 is 15 amino acids. Germline V gene data show CDR1 as SGHVS and CDR2 as FNYEAQ. CDR3 nucleotides: TGTGCCAGCAGCCCCAGCAGGGTCGCAGGAAACACCATATATTTT. Its protein product is CASSPSRVAGNTIYF.

This chain links TRBV15 with TRBJ2-1, with 8 bases identical to TRBD2. Trimming removed 4 bases from V and 7 bases from J; junction bases left unmatched: 12. Germline-derived CDR1 and CDR2 are LNHNV and YYDKDF (reference sequence). The CDR3 is made up of 16 amino acids. The CDR3, as DNA: TGTGCCACCAGCAACTTAGCGGGGTCAAGGGTGAATGAGCAGTTCTTC. The encoded protein is CATSNLAGSRVNEQFF.

The chain recombines TRBV19 with TRBJ1-1, with 7 bases fitting TRBD1. J was trimmed by 7 bases and V by 4 bases; bases with no gene match: 12. The CDR3 contains 15 residues. Germline V gives CDR1 LNHDA, CDR2 SQIVND (reference sequence). Written as DNA, the CDR3 is TGTGCCAGTAGTACCTTGCGTCGACAGGGTGATGAAGCTTTCTTT. It codes for CASSTLRRQGDEAFF. The full variable domain, its missing parts supplied by reference TRBV19 and TRBJ1-1, is DGGITQSPKYLFRKEGQNVTLSCEQNLNHDAMYWYRQDPGQGLRLIYYSQIVNDFQKGDIAEGYSVSREKKESFPLTVTSAQKNPTAFYLCASSTLRRQGDEAFFGQGTRLTVV.

The V and J genes are TRBV28 and TRBJ2-5; perhaps TRBD2 as D (5 bases). The V gene lost 5 bases and the J gene lost 5 bases, with 15 bases spanning the gap. Germline CDR1 MDHEN, CDR2 SYDVKM. CDR3 length equals 14 residues. CDR3 in amino acids: CASSAALAGETQYF. The DNA of the CDR3 is TGTGCCAGCAGTGCCGCCCTAGCTGGGGAGACCCAGTACTTC.

The chain is built from TRBV5-4 and TRBJ2-7; 9 nucleotides line up with TRBD2. The CDR3 length is 14 residues. Germline values: CDR1 SGHNT, CDR2 YYREEE (reference sequence). After removal of 4 bases from V and 1 base from J, the junction contained 3 bases not matched to a gene. CDR3 in amino acids: CASSRTSDSYEQYF. CDR3 DNA sequence: TGTGCCAGCAGCCGGACTAGCGATTCCTACGAGCAGTACTTC. Full variable domain (outside the CDR3, taken from reference TRBV5-4 and TRBJ2-7): ETGVTQSPTHLIKTRGQQVTLRCSSQSGHNTVSWYQQALGQGPQFIFQYYREEENGRGNFPPRFSGLQFPNYSSELNVNALELDDSALYLCASSRTSDSYEQYFGPGTRLTVT.

The chain employs TRBV29-1 and TRBJ2-7; a weak D match, TRBD2 (5 bases). Per the germline V gene, CDR1 is SQVTM and CDR2 is ANQGSEA. The V gene lost 5 bases and the J gene lost 7 bases, with 18 bases spanning the gap. The CDR3 loop spans 13 amino acids. CDR3 sequence reads: CSVLGKAGGEQYF. The CDR3 DNA reads as TGCAGCGTTCTAGGAAAGGCGGGCGGGGAGCAGTACTTC.

The chain has TRBV5-1 and TRBJ1-1, with a weak D call TRBD1 (6 bases). V dropped 4 bases and J dropped 8 bases, with 12 bases sitting between them. Germline CDR1 and CDR2: SGHRS and YFSETQ. The CDR3 extends over 12 amino acids. CDR3 coding DNA: TGCGCCAGCAGCCTGGGGGGGCGGGAAGCTTTCTTT. Translation: CASSLGGREAFF.

The chain employs TRBV7-2 and TRBJ2-5; TRBD1 aligns across 11 bases. J was trimmed by 5 bases and V by 4 bases; bases with no gene match: 3. The CDR3 totals 14 residues. CDR1 and CDR2 from the germline V gene are SGHTA and FQGNSA. The DNA of the CDR3 is TGTGCCAGCAGCTGGACAGGGGGCATCGAGACCCAGTACTTC. Translation: CASSWTGGIETQYF.

The chain carries TRBV5-1 and TRBJ2-7; TRBD1 aligns across 8 bases. The CDR3 sequence is 15 residues long. Germline V gives CDR1 SGHRS, CDR2 YFSETQ. V was clipped by 1 base and J by 2 bases; unmatched bases: 5. The CDR3 is CASSLSTGATYEQYF. The DNA of the CDR3 is TGCGCCAGCAGCTTGTCGACAGGGGCGACCTACGAGCAGTACTTC.

This clone was observed once. The V gene is TRBV7-9, the J gene TRBJ1-2; D is undetermined. The CDR3 totals 11 residues. From germline, CDR1 is SEHNR and CDR2 FQNEAQ (reference sequence). Trimming removed 5 bases at V and 3 bases at J, with 4 bases between. The CDR3 bases are TGTGCCAGCAGCCGGGACTATGGCTACACCTTC. Protein sequence: CASSRDYGYTF.

The gene calls are TRBV19 and TRBJ2-7, with D perhaps matching TRBD1 (6 bases). Trimming cost V 1 base and J 2 bases, with 12 bases left between them. Per germline, CDR1 LNHDA and CDR2 SQIVND (reference sequence). CDR3 length equals 15 residues. The CDR3 protein is CASSIGRGTAYEQYF. The DNA of the CDR3 is TGTGCCAGTAGTATAGGAAGGGGGACCGCCTACGAGCAGTACTTC.

V and J are TRBV6-1 and TRBJ2-5; TRBD1 might be the D (5 bases). There are 13 residues in the CDR3. Germline V CDR1 and CDR2: MNHNS, SASEGT. With 7 bases removed from V and 3 bases from J, the gap between germline ends came to 12 bases. In nucleotides, the CDR3 is TGTGCCAGCACCACGAGCAGGGAAGAGACCCAGTACTTC. Translation: CASTTSREETQYF.

The J gene is TRBJ1-1, the V gene TRBV27, with 7 nucleotides matching TRBD1. Germline-derived CDR1 and CDR2 are MNHEY and SMNVEV (reference sequence). The CDR3 is made up of 14 amino acids. V lost 6 bases to trimming and J lost 4 bases; unmatched junction nucleotides: 8. Written as DNA, the CDR3 is TGTGCCAGCAGCCCCGCAGGGGGAGTCACTGAAGCTTTCTTT. Amino acid sequence: CASSPAGGVTEAFF.

V is TRBV30 and J is TRBJ2-3; weak D call: TRBD2 (5 bases). V was cut by 0 bases and J by 8 bases, with 6 bases left in between. CDR1 and CDR2 from the germline V gene are GTSNPN and SVGIG (reference sequence). The length of the CDR3 is 11 residues. CDR3 in amino acids: CAWSVGGTQYF. In DNA form, the CDR3 reads TGTGCCTGGAGTGTTGGAGGTACGCAGTATTTT.